This passage covers 3 T cell receptor beta chains from one sample sequenced in a study of control samples from healthy donors and cancer patients. Some clones are missing from TCRdb's copy, which holds only in-frame ones; the method was immunoSEQ multiplex PCR. The data contain more than 90,000 clones, around 89% of them singletons. Sequencing used blood. These receptor sequences come from a man aged 25 to 45 in good health.

The chain joins TRBV27 to TRBJ1-1; D is uncertain. CDR1 is MNHEY and CDR2 is SMNVEV in the germline V gene (reference sequence). The V and J ends lost 3 bases and 4 bases respectively, with 15 bases between them. The CDR3 has 15 residues. CDR3 in amino acids: CASSFRTSGSTEAFF. The DNA of the CDR3 is TGTGCCAGCAGTTTCCGGACCTCTGGCAGCACTGAAGCTTTCTTT.

This clone is a singleton in its sample. The CDR3 reads CASSLAWTGVQETQYF. The CDR3 DNA reads as TGTGCCAGCAGCTTAGCCTGGACAGGGGTCCAAGAGACCCAGTACTTC. This chain links TRBV7-2 with TRBJ2-5; 9 positions agree with TRBD1. Trimming removed 0 bases from V and 1 base from J; junction bases left unmatched: 3. This CDR3 region has 16 residues. Germline assignment: CDR1 SGHTA and CDR2 FQGNSA.

This clone showed up just once. This chain links TRBV7-2 with TRBJ1-6; D call uncertain. Germline CDR1 reads SGHTA; CDR2 reads FQGNSA. The CDR3 loop spans 15 amino acids. V dropped 4 bases and J dropped 7 bases, with 14 bases sitting between them. The DNA of the CDR3 is TGTGCCAGCAGCTCCCAGACGGGAGGGAATTCACCCCTCCACTTT. This gives the protein CASSSQTGGNSPLHF.